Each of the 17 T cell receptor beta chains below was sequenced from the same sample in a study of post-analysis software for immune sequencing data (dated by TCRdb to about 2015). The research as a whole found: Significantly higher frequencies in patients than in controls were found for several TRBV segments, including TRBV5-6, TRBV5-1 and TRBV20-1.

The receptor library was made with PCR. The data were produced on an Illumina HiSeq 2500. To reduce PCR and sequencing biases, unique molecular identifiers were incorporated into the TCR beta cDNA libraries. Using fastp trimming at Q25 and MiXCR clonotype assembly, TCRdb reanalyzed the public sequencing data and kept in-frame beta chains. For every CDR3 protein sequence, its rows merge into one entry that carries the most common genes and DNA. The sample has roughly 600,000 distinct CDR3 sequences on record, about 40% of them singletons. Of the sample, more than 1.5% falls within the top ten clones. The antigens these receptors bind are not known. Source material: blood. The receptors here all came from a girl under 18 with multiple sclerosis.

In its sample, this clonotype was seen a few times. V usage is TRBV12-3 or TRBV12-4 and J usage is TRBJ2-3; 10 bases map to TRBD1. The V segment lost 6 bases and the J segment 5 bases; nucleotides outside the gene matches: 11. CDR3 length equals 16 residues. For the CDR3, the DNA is TGTGCCAGCAGCGACCTGACAGGGGGCCATGGAGATACGCAGTATTTT. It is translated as CASSDLTGGHGDTQYF.

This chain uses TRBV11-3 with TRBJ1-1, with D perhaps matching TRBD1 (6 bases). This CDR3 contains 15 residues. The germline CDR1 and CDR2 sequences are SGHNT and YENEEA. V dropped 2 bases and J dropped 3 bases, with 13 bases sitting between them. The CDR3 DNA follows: TGTGCCAGCAGCTTATCGGGGGCTTTGCACACTGAAGCTTTCTTT. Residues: CASSLSGALHTEAFF.

The CDR3 DNA reads TGTGCCAGCAGCGCCCCTAGCGCAGTTCTCTACAATGAGCAGTTCTTC. The encoded protein is CASSAPSAVLYNEQFF. The chain carries TRBV6-5 and TRBJ2-1; tentative D call: TRBD2 (6 bases). Trimming took 6 bases from V and 3 from J, leaving 18 bases between them. The V gene's germline CDR1 is MNHEY and CDR2 SVGAGI. This CDR3 comprises 16 residues.

CDR3 sequence: CASSSNLPGGSFQETQYF. CDR3 coding DNA: TGCGCCAGCAGCTCGAATCTCCCAGGGGGCTCCTTCCAAGAGACCCAGTACTTC. This rearrangement joins TRBV5-1 to TRBJ2-5, with TRBD1 identical over 8 bases. The CDR3 is 18 amino acids. Germline V lookup: CDR1 SGHRS, CDR2 YFSETQ. With V trimmed by 3 bases and J by 1 base, 14 bases remained unmatched.

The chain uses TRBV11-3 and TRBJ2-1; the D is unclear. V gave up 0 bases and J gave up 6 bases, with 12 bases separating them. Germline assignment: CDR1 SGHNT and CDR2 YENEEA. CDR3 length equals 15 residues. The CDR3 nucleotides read TGTGCCAGCAGCTTAGATAGTCTAGTGAGCAATGAGCAGTTCTTC. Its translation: CASSLDSLVSNEQFF.

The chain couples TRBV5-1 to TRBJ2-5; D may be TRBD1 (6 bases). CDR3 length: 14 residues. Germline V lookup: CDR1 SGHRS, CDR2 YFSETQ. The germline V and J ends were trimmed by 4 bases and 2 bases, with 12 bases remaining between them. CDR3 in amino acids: CASSLFGQQETQYF. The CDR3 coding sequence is TGCGCCAGCAGCCTATTTGGACAGCAAGAGACCCAGTACTTC.

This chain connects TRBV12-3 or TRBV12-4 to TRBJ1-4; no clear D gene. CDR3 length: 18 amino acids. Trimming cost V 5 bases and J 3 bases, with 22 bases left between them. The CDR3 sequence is CASSPGKGAFPSNEKLFF. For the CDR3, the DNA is TGTGCCAGCAGTCCTGGAAAAGGAGCCTTCCCTTCTAATGAAAAACTGTTTTTT.

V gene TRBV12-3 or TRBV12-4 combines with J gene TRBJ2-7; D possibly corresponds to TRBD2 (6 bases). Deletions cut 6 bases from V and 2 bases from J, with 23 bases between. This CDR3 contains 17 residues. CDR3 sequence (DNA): TGTGCCAGCAGCAATCCCGGGACCTTCGGGGGTACCTACGAGCAGTACTTC. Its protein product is CASSNPGTFGGTYEQYF.

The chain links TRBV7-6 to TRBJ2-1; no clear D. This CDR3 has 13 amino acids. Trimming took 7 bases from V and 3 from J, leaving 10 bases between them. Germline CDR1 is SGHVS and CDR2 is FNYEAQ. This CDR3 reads CASNMGFYNEQFF. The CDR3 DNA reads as TGTGCCAGCAACATGGGGTTCTACAATGAGCAGTTCTTC.

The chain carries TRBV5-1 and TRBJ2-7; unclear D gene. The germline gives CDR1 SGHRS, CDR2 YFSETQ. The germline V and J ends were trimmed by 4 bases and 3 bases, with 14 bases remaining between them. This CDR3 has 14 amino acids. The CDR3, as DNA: TGCGCCAGCAGCCCGGATCTGGGTATCTACGAGCAGTACTTC. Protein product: CASSPDLGIYEQYF.

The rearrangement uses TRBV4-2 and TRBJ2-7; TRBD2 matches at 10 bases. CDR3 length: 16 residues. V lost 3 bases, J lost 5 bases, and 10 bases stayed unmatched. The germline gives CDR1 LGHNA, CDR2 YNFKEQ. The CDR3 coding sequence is TGTGCCAGCAGCCAGCGGGAACTAGCGGGATACAACGAGCAGTACTTC. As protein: CASSQRELAGYNEQYF.

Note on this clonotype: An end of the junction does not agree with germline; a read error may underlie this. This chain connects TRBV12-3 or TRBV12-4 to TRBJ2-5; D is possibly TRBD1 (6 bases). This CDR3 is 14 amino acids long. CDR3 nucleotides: TGTGCCAGCAGTTTAATGGACAGACAAGAGATCCAGTACTTC. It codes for CASSLMDRQEIQYF.

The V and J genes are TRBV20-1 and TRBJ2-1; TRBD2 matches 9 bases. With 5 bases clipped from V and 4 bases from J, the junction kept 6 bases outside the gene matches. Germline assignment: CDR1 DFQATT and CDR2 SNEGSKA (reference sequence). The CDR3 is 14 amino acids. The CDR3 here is CSAWPTSGYNEQFF. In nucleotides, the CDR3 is TGCAGTGCTTGGCCGACTAGCGGATACAATGAGCAGTTCTTC.

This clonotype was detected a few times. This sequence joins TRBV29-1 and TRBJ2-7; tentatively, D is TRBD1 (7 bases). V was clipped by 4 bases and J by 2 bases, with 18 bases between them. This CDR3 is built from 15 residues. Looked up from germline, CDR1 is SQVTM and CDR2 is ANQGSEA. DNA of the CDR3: TGCAGCGTTGCAAGACAGGGAGGTACGGCCTACGAGCAGTACTTC. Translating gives CSVARQGGTAYEQYF.

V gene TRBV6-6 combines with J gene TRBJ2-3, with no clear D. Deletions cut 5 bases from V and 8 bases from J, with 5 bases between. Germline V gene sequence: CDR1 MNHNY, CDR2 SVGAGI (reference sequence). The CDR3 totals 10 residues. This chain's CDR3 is CASSKVTQYF. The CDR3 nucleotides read TGTGCCAGCAGTAAGGTTACGCAGTATTTT.

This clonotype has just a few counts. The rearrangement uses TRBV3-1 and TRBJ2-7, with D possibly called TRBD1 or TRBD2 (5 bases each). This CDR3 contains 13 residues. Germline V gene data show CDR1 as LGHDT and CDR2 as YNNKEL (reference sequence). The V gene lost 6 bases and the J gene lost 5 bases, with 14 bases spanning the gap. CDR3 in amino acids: CASSRKGTDEQYF. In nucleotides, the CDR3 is TGTGCCAGCAGTCGAAAAGGGACGGACGAGCAGTACTTC.

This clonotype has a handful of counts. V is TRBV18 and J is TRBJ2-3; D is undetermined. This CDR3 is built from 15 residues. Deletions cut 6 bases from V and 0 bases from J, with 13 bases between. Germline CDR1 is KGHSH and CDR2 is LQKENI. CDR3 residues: CASSVGPSSTDTQYF. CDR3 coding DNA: TGTGCCAGCTCGGTGGGTCCTTCTAGCACAGATACGCAGTATTTT. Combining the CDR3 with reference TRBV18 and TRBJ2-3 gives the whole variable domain NAGVMQNPRHLVRRRGQEARLRCSPMKGHSHVYWYRQLPEEGLKFMVYLQKENIIDESGMPKERFSAEFPKEGPSILRIQQVVRGDSAAYFCASSVGPSSTDTQYFGPGTRLTVL.